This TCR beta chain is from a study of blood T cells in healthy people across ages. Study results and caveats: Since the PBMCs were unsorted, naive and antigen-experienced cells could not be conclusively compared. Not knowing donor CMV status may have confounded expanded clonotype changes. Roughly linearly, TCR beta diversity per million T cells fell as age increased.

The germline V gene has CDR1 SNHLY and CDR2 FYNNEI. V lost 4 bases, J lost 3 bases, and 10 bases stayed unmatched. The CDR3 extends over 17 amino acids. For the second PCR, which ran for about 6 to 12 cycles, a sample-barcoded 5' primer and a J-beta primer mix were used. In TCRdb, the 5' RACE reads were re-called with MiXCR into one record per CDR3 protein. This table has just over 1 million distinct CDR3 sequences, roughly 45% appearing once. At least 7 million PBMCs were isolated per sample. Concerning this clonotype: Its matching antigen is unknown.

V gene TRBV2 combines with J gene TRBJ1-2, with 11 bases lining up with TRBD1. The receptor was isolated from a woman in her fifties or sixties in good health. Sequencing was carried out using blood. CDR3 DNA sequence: TGTGCCAGCAGTGGACCCGAGGACAGGGGGCTCTACTATGGCTACACCTTC. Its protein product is CASSGPEDRGLYYGYTF. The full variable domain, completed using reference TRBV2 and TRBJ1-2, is EPEVTQTPSHQVTQMGQEVILRCVPISNHLYFYWYRQILGQKVEFLVSFYNNEISEKSEIFDDQFSVERPDGSNFTLKIRSTKLEDSAMYFCASSGPEDRGLYYGYTFGSGTRLTVV.